Each of the 16 T cell receptor beta chains below was sequenced from the same sample in a study of identical twins. TCRdb called the 5' RACE reads again in MiXCR, with one record for every CDR3 protein. The table lists about 530,000 distinct CDR3 sequences, about 22% of them singletons. These data also formed part of another study, on yellow fever vaccine responses in identical twins.

The source material was CD4+ T cells sorted from blood. Receptor source: a woman under 30 in good health.

This clonotype was seen only a few times. The chain carries TRBV27 and TRBJ1-2, with 7 positions matching TRBD1. Germline assignment: CDR1 MNHEY and CDR2 SMNVEV (reference sequence). Losses at the gene ends were 5 bases for V and 5 bases for J; bases not matched to a gene: 8. This CDR3 spans 14 amino acids. For the CDR3, the DNA is TGTGCCAGCAGTCCCCGACAGGGAAAATATGGCTACACCTTC. Protein: CASSPRQGKYGYTF.

The chain has TRBV12-5 and TRBJ1-4, with D unresolved. CDR1 is LGHNT and CDR2 is FRNRAP in the germline V gene. V was trimmed by 6 bases and J by 7 bases, leaving 15 bases between them. The CDR3 is made up of 14 amino acids. CDR3 protein: CASGLALSGEKLFF. The DNA for the CDR3 is TGTGCTAGTGGCCTCGCCCTAAGTGGTGAAAAACTGTTTTTT.

CDR3 in amino acids: CASSLIRGDQPQHF. DNA for the CDR3: TGTGCCAGCAGCTTAATCAGGGGGGATCAGCCCCAGCATTTT. The V call is TRBV7-8, the J call TRBJ1-5, with TRBD1 matching 7 bases. Germline loops: CDR1 SGHVS, CDR2 FQNEAQ. The CDR3 spans 14 residues. Trimming took 2 bases from V and 5 from J; bases not matched to a gene: 3. The variable domain in full, with the rest retrieved from reference TRBV7-8 and TRBJ1-5, is GAGVSQSPRYKVAKRGQDVALRCDPISGHVSLFWYQQALGQGPEFLTYFQNEAQLDKSGLPSDRFFAERPEGSVSTLKIQRTQQEDSAVYLCASSLIRGDQPQHFGDGTRLSIL.

The gene calls are TRBV5-1 and TRBJ2-1; D is possibly TRBD1 (6 bases). Germline loops: CDR1 SGHRS, CDR2 YFSETQ. Trimming left V 4 bases short and J 6 bases short, with 17 bases between. This CDR3 has 15 amino acids. The CDR3 here is CASSRTGTLANEQFF. The CDR3 DNA sequence: TGCGCCAGCAGCAGGACCGGGACATTGGCCAATGAGCAGTTCTTC. Using reference TRBV5-1 and TRBJ2-1 for the parts outside the CDR3, the full variable domain is KAGVTQTPRYLIKTRGQQVTLSCSPISGHRSVSWYQQTPGQGLQFLFEYFSETQRNKGNFPGRFSGRQFSNSRSEMNVSTLELGDSALYLCASSRTGTLANEQFFGPGTRLTVL.

V gene TRBV7-2 combines with J gene TRBJ2-1, with TRBD2 matching 9 bases. The J segment lost 4 bases and the V segment lost 2 bases, leaving 6 bases of the junction unmatched. The CDR3 extends over 16 amino acids. Germline CDR1 is SGHTA and CDR2 is FQGNSA. CDR3 protein: CASSLLGTSPYNEQFF. In DNA, the CDR3 is TGTGCCAGCAGCTTATTGGGGACTAGCCCTTACAATGAGCAGTTCTTC. Based on the CDR3 plus reference TRBV7-2 and TRBJ2-1, the full variable domain is GAGVSQSPSNKVTEKGKDVELRCDPISGHTALYWYRQSLGQGLEFLIYFQGNSAPDKSGLPSDRFSAERTGGSVSTLTIQRTQQEDSAVYLCASSLLGTSPYNEQFFGPGTRLTVL.

This clonotype was observed a few times. J is TRBJ2-1 and V is TRBV4-2; no firm D call. The CDR3 extends over 13 amino acids. The germline gives CDR1 LGHNA, CDR2 YNFKEQ. Trimming cost V 0 bases and J 4 bases, with 4 bases left between them. Here the CDR3 reads CASSQDWYNEQFF. CDR3 sequence (DNA): TGTGCCAGCAGCCAAGATTGGTACAATGAGCAGTTCTTC.

The chain uses TRBV7-9 and TRBJ2-7; D may be TRBD2 (5 bases). Trimming took 3 bases from V and 4 from J, leaving 13 bases between them. CDR3 length: 14 amino acids. From germline, CDR1 is SEHNR and CDR2 FQNEAQ (reference sequence). The CDR3 region has the DNA TGTGCCAGCAGCTTGAGTGGGAGCCGGTACGAGCAGTACTTC. It is translated as CASSLSGSRYEQYF.

This clonotype has more than one count but fewer than ten. The chain recombines TRBV15 with TRBJ2-1, with D possibly being TRBD2 (5 bases). The CDR3 is 15 residues long. Trimming stripped 1 base from V and 2 bases from J, with 9 bases between. Germline V CDR1 and CDR2: LNHNV, YYDKDF (reference sequence). CDR3 nucleotides: TGTGCCACCAGCAGAGTACGGGGAACCTACAATGAGCAGTTCTTC. It specifies CATSRVRGTYNEQFF.

The chain links TRBV5-5 to TRBJ1-6, with D unresolved. Germline V gene lookup returns CDR1 SGHKS and CDR2 YYEKEE (reference sequence). The CDR3 is 13 residues long. V lost 1 base to trimming and J lost 1 base, with 0 bases between them. CDR3: CASSLSYNSPLHF. The CDR3 region has the DNA TGTGCCAGCAGCTTGTCCTATAATTCACCCCTCCACTTT.

The chain is built from TRBV18 and TRBJ1-1; no firm D call. Trimming left V 3 bases short and J 0 bases short, with 11 bases between. Germline V lookup: CDR1 KGHSH, CDR2 LQKENI. This CDR3 has 15 amino acids. The CDR3 DNA sequence: TGTGCCAGCTCACCTGGGCAGATGATGAACACTGAAGCTTTCTTT. Translating gives CASSPGQMMNTEAFF.

The V call is TRBV27, the J call TRBJ1-6, with D uncertain. Germline V gene data show CDR1 as MNHEY and CDR2 as SMNVEV (reference sequence). Trimming removed 4 bases at V and 5 bases at J, with 6 bases between. The CDR3 length is 13 residues. CDR3 region: CASSWRDNSPLHF. CDR3 sequence (DNA): TGTGCCAGCAGTTGGCGGGATAATTCACCCCTCCACTTT.

The V call is TRBV25-1, the J call TRBJ1-6, with TRBD1 matching 8 bases. The CDR3 extends over 16 amino acids. From germline, CDR1 is MGHDK and CDR2 SYGVNS. The V segment lost 1 base and the J segment 8 bases; nucleotides outside the gene matches: 7. CDR3 in DNA: TGTGCCAGCAGTGAATTACGGGACAGGTTCGATTCACCCCTCCACTTT. Amino acids: CASSELRDRFDSPLHF.

The chain uses TRBV9 and TRBJ2-7, with TRBD1 identical over 8 bases. The CDR3 is 15 residues long. V lost 4 bases to trimming and J lost 2 bases; unmatched junction nucleotides: 8. Germline loops: CDR1 SGDLS, CDR2 YYNGEE. The CDR3 is CASSPGQGDTYEQYF. CDR3 DNA sequence: TGTGCCAGCAGCCCCGGACAGGGAGACACCTACGAGCAGTACTTC. The full variable domain, rest sourced from reference TRBV9 and TRBJ2-7, is DSGVTQTPKHLITATGQRVTLRCSPRSGDLSVYWYQQSLDQGLQFLIQYYNGEERAKGNILERFSAQQFPDLHSELNLSSLELGDSALYFCASSPGQGDTYEQYFGPGTRLTVT.

The CDR3 DNA is TGTGCCAGCACCCGGGGCTTCCCAGATACGCAGTATTTT. This codes for CASTRGFPDTQYF. V usage is TRBV6-2 or TRBV6-3 and J usage is TRBJ2-3; D could derive from TRBD1 or TRBD2 (5 bases each). CDR1 is MNHEY and CDR2 is SVGEGT in the germline V gene. The CDR3 is made up of 13 amino acids. V lost 7 bases, J lost 4 bases, and 12 bases lay in between.

The genes are TRBV7-9 and TRBJ2-5; TRBD2 matches at 13 bases. Germline trimming cut 5 bases from V and 5 bases from J; bases unmatched to any gene: 8. Germline V gives CDR1 SEHNR, CDR2 FQNEAQ (reference sequence). The CDR3 runs to 16 residues. DNA of the CDR3: TGTGCCAGCAGCCCGGGGACTAGCGGGGCTGGGGAGACCCAGTACTTC. It encodes CASSPGTSGAGETQYF.

The chain is built from TRBV12-3 or TRBV12-4 and TRBJ2-3; no definite D call. Trimming shortened V by 11 bases and J by 0 bases, and 15 bases separated the two germline ends. CDR3 length: 14 amino acids. The CDR3 nucleotides are TGTGCCCGAAAGGCTTCTCCTAGCACAGATACGCAGTATTTT. Translated: CARKASPSTDTQYF.